The present TCR beta chain was sequenced within a study of radiotherapy plus CTLA-4 blockade in lung cancer. The CDR3 is 18 residues long. CDR1 is SGHRS, CDR2 YFSETQ, per germline. V gave up 4 bases and J gave up 8 bases; unmatched junction bases: 16. Here immunoSEQ multiplex PCR was the method, and the copy in TCRdb shows in-frame clones only, minus some. In the table there are some 78,000 clones, around 86% of which are singletons. J is TRBJ2-1 and V is TRBV5-1, with 12 bases aligning to TRBD2. Sequencing was performed on peripheral blood, taken from a patient treated with radiotherapy plus ipilimumab. The clonotype was recovered from a human donor with non-small cell lung cancer who had a partial response to radiotherapy plus ipilimumab. The CDR3 loop is CASSETWTSGTIGDEQFF. The CDR3 DNA sequence: TGCGCCAGCAGCGAAACTTGGACTAGCGGGACCATAGGAGATGAGCAGTTCTTC.